This TCR beta chain was sequenced in a study of human T cells and chemical hapten exposure. Study context: Patch tests applied 0.01% DPC to the upper back and were scored after 6 days.

Notes on this clonotype: Its antigen remains unknown.

Study-level findings and limits: There were significantly more large CDR3 similarity clusters among expanded TCRs than among controls.

TCRdb re-called the RACE reads with MiXCR, one entry per CDR3 protein. Of about 120,000 distinct CDR3 sequences in the sample, roughly 13% were seen once. This sample's time point: patch test 1, 2 weeks after DPC sensitization. Treatment noted: therapeutic diphenylcyclopropenone sensitization with weekly scalp DPC. The material sequenced was whole blood, taken in connection with sensitization to the hapten diphenylcyclopropenone (DPC). This TCR derives from a man aged 18 to 30 with alopecia areata. Some clones in this sample may be carry-over from other donors' samples.

The CDR3 DNA reads as TGTGCCACCAGTGATTTGGACAAGCAGTTCTTC. This sequence encodes CATSDLDKQFF. V is TRBV24-1 and J is TRBJ2-1; no firm D call. The germline V gene has CDR1 KGHDR and CDR2 SFDVKD. CDR3 size: 11 residues. The V gene lost 0 bases and the J gene lost 11 bases, with 4 bases spanning the gap.